The source of this T cell receptor beta chain is a study of blood T cell repertoires in COVID-19. Study at large: The analysed material was cDNA or gDNA that came from T cells, B-cell-depleted T cells, or PBMCs.

Resolution of symptoms, clearance, or two negative PCRs was present in recovered Cohort 3 donors. The data were produced by immunoSEQ multiplex PCR, yet TCRdb's version contains in-frame clones alone and is incomplete. Here the sample spans about 300,000 clones, about nine tenths being singletons. V gave up 6 bases and J gave up 5 bases, with 19 bases separating them. Germline CDR1 reads SEHNR; CDR2 reads FQNEAQ (reference sequence). The CDR3 has 15 amino acids. This chain joins TRBV7-9 and TRBJ1-1; D might be TRBD1 (6 bases). The receptor was isolated from a woman aged 18-35 years who had recovered from COVID-19. Sequencing was performed on PBMCs or T cells enriched from blood (not recorded which). CDR3 residues: CASRQPGGAETEAFF. The CDR3 DNA follows: TGTGCCAGCAGACAACCGGGGGGCGCGGAGACTGAAGCTTTCTTT. Full variable domain (remainder filled in from reference TRBV7-9 and TRBJ1-1): DTGVSQNPRHKITKRGQNVTFRCDPISEHNRLYWYRQTLGQGPEFLTYFQNEAQLEKSRLLSDRFSAERPKGSFSTLEIQRTEQGDSAMYLCASRQPGGAETEAFFGQGTRLTVV.